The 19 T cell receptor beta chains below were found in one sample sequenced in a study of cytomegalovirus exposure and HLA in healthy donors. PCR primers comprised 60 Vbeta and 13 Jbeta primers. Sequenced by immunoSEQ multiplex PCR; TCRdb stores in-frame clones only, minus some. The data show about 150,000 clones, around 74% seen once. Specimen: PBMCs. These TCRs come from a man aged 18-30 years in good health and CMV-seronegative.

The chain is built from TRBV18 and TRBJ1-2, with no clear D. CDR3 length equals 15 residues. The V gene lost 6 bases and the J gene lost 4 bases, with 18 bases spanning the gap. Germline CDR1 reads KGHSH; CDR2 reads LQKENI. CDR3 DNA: TGTGCCAGCTCTGACCTAAAGCACAGCTCCTATGGCTACACCTTC. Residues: CASSDLKHSSYGYTF.

CDR3 sequence: CASSRSYNSPLHF. CDR3 DNA sequence: TGTGCCAGCAGTCGGTCCTATAATTCACCCCTCCACTTT. The rearrangement uses TRBV7-2 and TRBJ1-6; D unclear. The CDR3 extends over 13 amino acids. V dropped 6 bases and J dropped 1 base, with 4 bases sitting between them. Germline-derived CDR1 and CDR2 are SGHTA and FQGNSA. Full variable domain (missing parts from reference TRBV7-2 and TRBJ1-6): GAGVSQSPSNKVTEKGKDVELRCDPISGHTALYWYRQSLGQGLEFLIYFQGNSAPDKSGLPSDRFSAERTGGSVSTLTIQRTQQEDSAVYLCASSRSYNSPLHFGNGTRLTVT.

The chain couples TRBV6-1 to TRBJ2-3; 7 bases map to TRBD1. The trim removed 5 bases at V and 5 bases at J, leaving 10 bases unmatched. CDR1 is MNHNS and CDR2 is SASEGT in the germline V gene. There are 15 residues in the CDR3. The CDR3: CASSFEQGFVDTQYF. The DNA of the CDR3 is TGTGCCAGCAGTTTTGAACAGGGGTTCGTAGATACGCAGTATTTT.

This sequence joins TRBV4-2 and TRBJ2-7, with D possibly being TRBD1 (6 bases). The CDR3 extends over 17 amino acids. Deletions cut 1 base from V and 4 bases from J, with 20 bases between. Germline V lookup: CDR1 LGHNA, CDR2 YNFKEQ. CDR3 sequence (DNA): TGTGCCAGCAGCCAAGCAGCCCGGGACAAGCTATTTTACGAGCAGTACTTC. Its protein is CASSQAARDKLFYEQYF.

CDR3 in DNA: TGTGCCAGCAGCTTCTCAGGGTATGTTTCCTACGAGCAGTACGTC. This codes for CASSFSGYVSYEQYV. The V call is TRBV7-9, the J call TRBJ2-7; a weak D match, TRBD1 (5 bases). The V gene's germline CDR1 is SEHNR and CDR2 FQNEAQ (reference sequence). The V and J ends lost 3 bases and 1 base respectively, with 13 bases between them. The CDR3 length is 15 residues.

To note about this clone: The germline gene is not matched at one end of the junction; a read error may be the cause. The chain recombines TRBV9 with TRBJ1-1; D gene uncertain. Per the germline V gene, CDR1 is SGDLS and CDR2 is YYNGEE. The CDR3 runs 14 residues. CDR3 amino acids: CASRAISGGTEASF. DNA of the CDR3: TGTGCCAGCAGAGCTATTTCGGGAGGCACTGAAGCTTCCTTT.

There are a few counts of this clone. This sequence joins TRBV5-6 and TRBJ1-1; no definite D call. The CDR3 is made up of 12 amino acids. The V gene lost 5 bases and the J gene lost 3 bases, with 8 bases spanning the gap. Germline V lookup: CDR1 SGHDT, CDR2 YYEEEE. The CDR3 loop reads CASSWTDTEAFF. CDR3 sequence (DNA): TGTGCCAGCAGTTGGACTGACACTGAAGCTTTCTTT.

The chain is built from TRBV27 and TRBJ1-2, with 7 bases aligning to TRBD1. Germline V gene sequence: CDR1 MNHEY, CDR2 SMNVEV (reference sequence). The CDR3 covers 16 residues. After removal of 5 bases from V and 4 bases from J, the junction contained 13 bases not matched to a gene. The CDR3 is CASSPHSDRVGYGYTF. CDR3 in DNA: TGTGCCAGCAGTCCCCACTCCGACAGGGTGGGCTATGGCTACACCTTC.

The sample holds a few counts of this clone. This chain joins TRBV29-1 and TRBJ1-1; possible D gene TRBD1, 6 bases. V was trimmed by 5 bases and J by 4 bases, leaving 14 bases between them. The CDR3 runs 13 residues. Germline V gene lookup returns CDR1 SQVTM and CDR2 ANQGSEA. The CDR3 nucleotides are TGCAGCGTTCAGGGGAGCGGGGTCACTGAAGCTTTCTTT. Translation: CSVQGSGVTEAFF.

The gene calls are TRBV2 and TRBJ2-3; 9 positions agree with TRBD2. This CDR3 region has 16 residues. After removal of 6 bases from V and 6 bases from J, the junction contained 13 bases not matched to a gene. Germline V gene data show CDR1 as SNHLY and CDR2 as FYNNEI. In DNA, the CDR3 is TGTGCCAGCAGCCAGATTCTAGCGGGGTCCGGGGATACGCAGTATTTT. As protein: CASSQILAGSGDTQYF.

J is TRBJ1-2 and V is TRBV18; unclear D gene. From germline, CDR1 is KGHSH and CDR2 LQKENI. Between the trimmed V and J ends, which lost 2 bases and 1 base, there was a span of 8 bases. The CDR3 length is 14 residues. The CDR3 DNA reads TGTGCCAGCTCACCATCCGGGGATAACTATGGCTACACCTTC. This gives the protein CASSPSGDNYGYTF.

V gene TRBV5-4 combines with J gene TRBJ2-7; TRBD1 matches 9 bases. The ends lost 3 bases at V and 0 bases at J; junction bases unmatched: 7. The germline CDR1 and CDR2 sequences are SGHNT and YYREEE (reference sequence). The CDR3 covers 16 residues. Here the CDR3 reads CASSSSRDRVSYEQYV. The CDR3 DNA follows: TGTGCCAGCAGCTCCTCACGGGACAGGGTCTCCTACGAGCAGTACGTC.

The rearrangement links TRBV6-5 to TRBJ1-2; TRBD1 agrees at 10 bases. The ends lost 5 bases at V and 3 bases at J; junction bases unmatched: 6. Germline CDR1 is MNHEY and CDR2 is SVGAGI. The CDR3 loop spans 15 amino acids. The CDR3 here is CASSNHGTGDYGYTF. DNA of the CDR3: TGTGCCAGCAGTAACCACGGGACAGGGGACTATGGCTACACCTTC.

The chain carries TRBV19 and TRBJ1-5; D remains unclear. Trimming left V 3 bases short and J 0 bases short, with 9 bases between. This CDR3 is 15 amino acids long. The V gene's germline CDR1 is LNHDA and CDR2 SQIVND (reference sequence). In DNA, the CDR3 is TGTGCCAGTAGTATTGGGCAGTATAGCAATCAGCCCCAGCATTTT. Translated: CASSIGQYSNQPQHF. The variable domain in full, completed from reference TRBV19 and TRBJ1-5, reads DGGITQSPKYLFRKEGQNVTLSCEQNLNHDAMYWYRQDPGQGLRLIYYSQIVNDFQKGDIAEGYSVSREKKESFPLTVTSAQKNPTAFYLCASSIGQYSNQPQHFGDGTRLSIL.

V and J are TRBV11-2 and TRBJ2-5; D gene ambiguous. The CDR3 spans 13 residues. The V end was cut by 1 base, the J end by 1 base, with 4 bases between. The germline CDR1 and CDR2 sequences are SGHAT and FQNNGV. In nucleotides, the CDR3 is TGTGCCAGCAGCTTAGCGGTCCAAGAGACCCAGTACTTC. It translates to CASSLAVQETQYF.

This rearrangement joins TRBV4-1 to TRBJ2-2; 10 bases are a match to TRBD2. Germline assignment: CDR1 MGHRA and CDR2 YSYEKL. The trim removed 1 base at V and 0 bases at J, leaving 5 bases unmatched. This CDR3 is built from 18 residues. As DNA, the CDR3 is TGCGCCAGCAGCCAAGTCCTAGCGGGGGTCACGAACACCGGGGAGCTGTTTTTT. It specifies CASSQVLAGVTNTGELFF.

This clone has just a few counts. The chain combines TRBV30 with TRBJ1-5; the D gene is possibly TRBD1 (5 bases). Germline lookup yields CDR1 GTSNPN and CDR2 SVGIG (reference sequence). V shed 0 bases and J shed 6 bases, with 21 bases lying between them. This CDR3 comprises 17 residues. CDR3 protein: CAWSVGRGSFVRQPQHF. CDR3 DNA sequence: TGTGCCTGGAGTGTAGGTAGGGGATCGTTTGTCCGTCAGCCCCAGCATTTT.

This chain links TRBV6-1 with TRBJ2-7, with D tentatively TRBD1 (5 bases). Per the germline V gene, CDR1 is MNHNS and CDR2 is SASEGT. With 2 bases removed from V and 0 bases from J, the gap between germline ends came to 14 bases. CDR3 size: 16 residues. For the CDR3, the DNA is TGTGCCAGCAGTGAAAGGGATACAGGAATCTCCTACGAGCAGTACGTC. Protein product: CASSERDTGISYEQYV.

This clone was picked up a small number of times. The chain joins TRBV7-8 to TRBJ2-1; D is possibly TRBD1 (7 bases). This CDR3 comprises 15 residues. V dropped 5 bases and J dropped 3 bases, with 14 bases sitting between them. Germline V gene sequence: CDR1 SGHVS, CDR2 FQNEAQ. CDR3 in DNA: TGTGCCAGCAGCATGGCAGGGGGGATCTACAATGAGCAGTTCTTC. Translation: CASSMAGGIYNEQFF.